Below are 28 T cell receptor beta chains sequenced from a single sample in a study of STAT3 mutations in large granular lymphocyte leukemia. Overall study results and limits: At least one immunodominant TCR beta clonotype appeared in every T-cell large granular lymphocyte leukemia patient.

The method was immunoSEQ multiplex PCR; TCRdb's version includes in-frame clones alone and lacks a portion of them. Of fewer than 20,000 clones listed, 70% to 90% are singletons. What these receptors recognize is not known. Source material: peripheral blood mononuclear cells. Receptor source: a man aged 50 or older with T-cell large granular lymphocyte leukemia. Some clones in this sample may be carry-over from other donors' samples.

V usage is TRBV7-2 and J usage is TRBJ2-3; no clear D. CDR1 and CDR2 from the germline V gene are SGHTA and FQGNSA. The CDR3 runs to 14 residues. V lost 3 bases to trimming and J lost 3 bases, with 10 bases between them. The DNA of the CDR3 is TGTGCCAGCAGCTTTAAGTGGAAGACAGATACGCAGTATTTT. Translated, it gives CASSFKWKTDTQYF.

V and J are TRBV5-1 and TRBJ1-1; 10 bases align to TRBD1. V lost 4 bases, J lost 1 base, and 4 bases stayed unmatched. Germline-derived CDR1 and CDR2 are SGHRS and YFSETQ. The CDR3 sequence is 15 residues long. The CDR3 is CASSSRDRGNTEAFF. The CDR3 DNA is TGCGCCAGCAGCAGCAGGGACAGGGGGAACACTGAAGCTTTCTTT.

The V call is TRBV10-1, the J call TRBJ1-1, with D hard to call. Germline CDR1 WNHNN, CDR2 SYGVQD (reference sequence). V lost 5 bases to trimming and J lost 1 base, with 14 bases between them. The CDR3 runs 15 residues. CDR3: CASSNSGPPNTEAFF. For the CDR3, the DNA is TGCGCCAGCAGTAACTCCGGGCCCCCGAACACTGAAGCTTTCTTT.

In its sample, this clone was seen once. CDR3 sequence reads: CASSGTGQETQYF. The CDR3 coding sequence is TGCGCCAGCAGCGGGACAGGACAAGAGACCCAGTACTTC. The rearrangement uses TRBV5-1 and TRBJ2-5; TRBD1 matches at 8 bases. The CDR3 length is 13 residues. Germline V lookup: CDR1 SGHRS, CDR2 YFSETQ. J gave up 2 bases and V 4 bases, and 1 base lay outside the gene matches.

The genes are TRBV5-1 and TRBJ1-2, with D possibly matching TRBD1 (5 bases). Trimming took off 5 bases at V and 7 bases at J, with 18 bases between the two ends. Germline V lookup: CDR1 SGHRS, CDR2 YFSETQ. The CDR3 sequence is 14 residues long. CDR3 DNA: TGCGCCAGCAGTATCGACCCAACTCAGGGTGGCTACACCTTC. Protein: CASSIDPTQGGYTF.

This chain links TRBV27 with TRBJ1-1; D might be TRBD1 (5 bases). Germline loops: CDR1 MNHEY, CDR2 SMNVEV (reference sequence). Trimming left V 6 bases short and J 4 bases short, with 12 bases between. The CDR3 runs to 13 residues. CDR3 region: CASSWGEVTEAFF. CDR3 coding DNA: TGTGCCAGCAGCTGGGGGGAGGTCACTGAAGCTTTCTTT.

The rearrangement joins TRBV5-4 to TRBJ1-3, with D perhaps matching TRBD1 (5 bases). Germline V lookup: CDR1 SGHNT, CDR2 YYREEE (reference sequence). There are 17 residues in the CDR3. Trimming pared 4 bases from V and 1 base from J, leaving 18 bases between. CDR3 nucleotide sequence: TGTGCCAGCAGCCCTGGGGGTTTTAGAGGATCTGGAAACACCATATATTTT. Its translation: CASSPGGFRGSGNTIYF.

The chain employs TRBV2 and TRBJ1-3; maybe TRBD1 (5 bases). V was clipped by 7 bases and J by 0 bases, with 13 bases between them. This CDR3 region has 15 residues. The germline V gene encodes CDR1 SNHLY and CDR2 FYNNEI. The CDR3 region is CASIADISSGNTIYF. CDR3 sequence (DNA): TGTGCCAGCATCGCGGACATTTCCTCTGGAAACACCATATATTTT.

CDR3 in DNA: TGTGCCAGCAGTTCCAGTTGGGGCACTGAAGCTTTCTTT. Translated: CASSSSWGTEAFF. J is TRBJ1-1 and V is TRBV27; D ambiguous. Trimming cost V 4 bases and J 4 bases, with 10 bases left between them. CDR1 is MNHEY and CDR2 is SMNVEV in the germline V gene (reference sequence). The CDR3 consists of 13 residues.

The CDR3 spells CASSLSSAGGQNTQYF. The CDR3 coding sequence is TGTGCCAGCAGCTTATCATCAGCGGGGGGGCAAAATACGCAGTATTTT. The chain recombines TRBV7-2 with TRBJ2-3; 10 bases are shared with TRBD2. This CDR3 region has 16 residues. CDR1 and CDR2 from the germline V gene are SGHTA and FQGNSA. V dropped 2 bases and J dropped 7; count of bases not matched to a gene: 9.

V and J are TRBV5-4 and TRBJ2-5; 8 positions match TRBD2. CDR3 length: 14 residues. Germline values: CDR1 SGHNT, CDR2 YYREEE (reference sequence). Trimming cost V 4 bases and J 1 base; bases outside gene matches: 3. CDR3: CASSPGGAQETQYF. The CDR3 nucleotides read TGTGCCAGCAGCCCCGGGGGGGCCCAAGAGACCCAGTACTTC. Using reference TRBV5-4 and TRBJ2-5 for the parts outside the CDR3, the full variable domain is ETGVTQSPTHLIKTRGQQVTLRCSSQSGHNTVSWYQQALGQGPQFIFQYYREEENGRGNFPPRFSGLQFPNYSSELNVNALELDDSALYLCASSPGGAQETQYFGPGTRLLVL.

The chain combines TRBV12-5 with TRBJ2-5, with D unresolved. V gave up 5 bases and J gave up 9 bases, with 13 bases separating them. CDR3 length equals 12 residues. CDR1 is LGHNT, CDR2 FRNRAP, per germline. CDR3 sequence: CASGIAGSAQYF. The CDR3 coding sequence is TGTGCTAGTGGTATCGCCGGGTCGGCCCAGTACTTC.

V usage is TRBV5-1 and J usage is TRBJ1-4; D is possibly TRBD1 (6 bases). CDR3 length: 14 residues. CDR1 is SGHRS, CDR2 YFSETQ, per germline. Trimming cost V 7 bases and J 6 bases, with 16 bases left between them. The CDR3 here is CASSLSRGDEKLFF. For the CDR3, the DNA is TGCGCCAGCTCCTTAAGCAGGGGTGATGAAAAACTGTTTTTT.

The V and J genes are TRBV5-1 and TRBJ1-1; a possible D gene is TRBD1 (5 bases). V lost 3 bases and J 4 bases, leaving 10 bases between the germline ends. This CDR3 spans 13 amino acids. The germline V gene encodes CDR1 SGHRS and CDR2 YFSETQ. This chain's CDR3 is CASSSQGRTEAFF. CDR3 nucleotides: TGCGCCAGCAGCTCCCAGGGCCGCACTGAAGCTTTCTTT. The full variable domain, its missing parts supplied by reference TRBV5-1 and TRBJ1-1, is KAGVTQTPRYLIKTRGQQVTLSCSPISGHRSVSWYQQTPGQGLQFLFEYFSETQRNKGNFPGRFSGRQFSNSRSEMNVSTLELGDSALYLCASSSQGRTEAFFGQGTRLTVV.

The CDR3 spells CASRYGTQLHEQFF. The CDR3 bases are TGTGCCAGCAGGTACGGAACGCAACTACATGAGCAGTTCTTC. The gene calls are TRBV7-9 and TRBJ2-1; D not certain. Per germline, CDR1 SEHNR and CDR2 FQNEAQ (reference sequence). V dropped 6 bases and J dropped 8 bases, with 17 bases sitting between them. The CDR3 totals 14 residues. Together with reference TRBV7-9 and TRBJ2-1, the CDR3 gives the full variable domain: DTGVSQNPRHKITKRGQNVTFRCDPISEHNRLYWYRQTLGQGPEFLTYFQNEAQLEKSRLLSDRFSAERPKGSFSTLEIQRTEQGDSAMYLCASRYGTQLHEQFFGPGTRLTVL.

The chain couples TRBV5-1 to TRBJ2-5, with 8 bases aligning to TRBD1. Per the germline V gene, CDR1 is SGHRS and CDR2 is YFSETQ. V lost 4 bases to trimming and J lost 4 bases; unmatched junction nucleotides: 12. CDR3 length equals 16 residues. The CDR3 bases are TGCGCCAGCAGCACCTCCGGGGAGGACAGGGCAGAGACCCAGTACTTC. It encodes CASSTSGEDRAETQYF.

This chain uses TRBV6-1 with TRBJ1-2; D might be TRBD1 (5 bases). The CDR3 runs 15 residues. Germline CDR1 reads MNHNS; CDR2 reads SASEGT. The ends were cut back, 2 bases at V and 4 bases at J, with 14 bases in the middle. The DNA of the CDR3 is TGTGCCAGCAGTGAACGAGGGGTCCTCCCCTATGGCTACACCTTC. It specifies CASSERGVLPYGYTF.

This chain links TRBV6-1 with TRBJ1-5; 10 bases align to TRBD1. Germline CDR1 is MNHNS and CDR2 is SASEGT. The CDR3 sequence is 14 residues long. V lost 8 bases to trimming and J lost 6 bases; unmatched junction nucleotides: 7. CDR3 sequence: CASRGTGASQPQHF. CDR3 sequence (DNA): TGTGCCAGCCGAGGGACAGGGGCAAGTCAGCCCCAGCATTTT.

The chain combines TRBV27 with TRBJ2-1; 8 bases are a match to TRBD2. The CDR3 consists of 16 residues. V lost 4 bases and J lost 7; bases outside the gene matches: 12. Germline lookup yields CDR1 MNHEY and CDR2 SMNVEV (reference sequence). CDR3 sequence reads: CASSSLGTRYWNEQFF. CDR3 sequence (DNA): TGTGCCAGCAGTTCCCTCGGGACTAGATACTGGAATGAGCAGTTCTTC.

The rearrangement uses TRBV14 and TRBJ1-6; no firm D call. Germline-derived CDR1 and CDR2 are SGHDN and FVKESK. The CDR3 totals 13 residues. Trimming left V 3 bases short and J 8 bases short, with 8 bases between. The CDR3 nucleotides are TGTGCCAGCAGCCAGCGGACGGATTCACCCCTCCACTTT. This codes for CASSQRTDSPLHF. The whole variable domain, filled in from reference TRBV14 and TRBJ1-6, reads EAGVTQFPSHSVIEKGQTVTLRCDPISGHDNLYWYRRVMGKEIKFLLHFVKESKQDESGMPNNRFLAERTGGTYSTLKVQPAELEDSGVYFCASSQRTDSPLHFGNGTRLTVT.

The chain combines TRBV5-1 with TRBJ2-5; perhaps TRBD1 as D (6 bases). In germline, CDR1 is SGHRS, CDR2 YFSETQ. The CDR3 has 14 amino acids. The ends were cut back, 4 bases at V and 0 bases at J, with 10 bases in the middle. The chain's CDR3 is CASSPGTNQETQYF. CDR3 bases: TGCGCCAGCAGCCCCGGGACAAACCAAGAGACCCAGTACTTC. Based on the CDR3 plus reference TRBV5-1 and TRBJ2-5, the full variable domain is KAGVTQTPRYLIKTRGQQVTLSCSPISGHRSVSWYQQTPGQGLQFLFEYFSETQRNKGNFPGRFSGRQFSNSRSEMNVSTLELGDSALYLCASSPGTNQETQYFGPGTRLLVL.

This clone showed up just once. This CDR3 reads CASSLSVNRGTNTEAFF. The CDR3 DNA reads as TGCGCCAGCAGCTTGTCCGTTAATAGGGGAACGAACACTGAAGCTTTCTTT. The V call is TRBV5-1, the J call TRBJ1-1; possible D gene TRBD1, 5 bases. This CDR3 contains 17 residues. Trimming removed 1 base from V and 1 base from J, with 17 bases in between. CDR1 SGHRS and CDR2 YFSETQ come from the germline V gene. Full variable domain (missing parts from reference TRBV5-1 and TRBJ1-1): KAGVTQTPRYLIKTRGQQVTLSCSPISGHRSVSWYQQTPGQGLQFLFEYFSETQRNKGNFPGRFSGRQFSNSRSEMNVSTLELGDSALYLCASSLSVNRGTNTEAFFGQGTRLTVV.

The chain combines TRBV27 with TRBJ1-5; D not certain. The V gene lost 6 bases and the J gene lost 2 bases, with 17 bases spanning the gap. The CDR3 totals 16 residues. Germline V gene data show CDR1 as MNHEY and CDR2 as SMNVEV (reference sequence). CDR3: CASSPGEGRGNQPQHF. For the CDR3, the DNA is TGTGCCAGCAGCCCCGGGGAGGGAAGGGGCAATCAGCCCCAGCATTTT.

The chain couples TRBV18 to TRBJ1-5; 8 bases line up with TRBD1. With 4 bases clipped from V and 1 base from J, the junction kept 6 bases outside the gene matches. Germline-derived CDR1 and CDR2 are KGHSH and LQKENI. The CDR3 length is 16 residues. CDR3 region: CASSLWTGMSNQPQHF. The CDR3 nucleotides are TGTGCCAGCTCACTTTGGACAGGGATGAGCAATCAGCCCCAGCATTTT.

CDR3: CASSFAGTSWTEQYEQYF. DNA for the CDR3: TGTGCCAGTAGTTTTGCCGGGACATCATGGACAGAACAGTACGAGCAGTACTTC. The chain joins TRBV19 to TRBJ2-7; a weak D match, TRBD1 (6 bases). Germline values: CDR1 LNHDA, CDR2 SQIVND (reference sequence). There are 18 residues in the CDR3. V shed 5 bases and J shed 4 bases, with 27 bases lying between them.

The chain employs TRBV30 and TRBJ2-7, with 10 bases fitting TRBD1. Germline loops: CDR1 GTSNPN, CDR2 SVGIG (reference sequence). V trimming: 1 base; J trimming: 3 bases; junction bases outside the gene matches: 3. The CDR3 has 14 residues. The CDR3 nucleotides read TGTGCCTGGAGTGAGGGACAGGGGATCTACGAGCAGTACTTC. As protein: CAWSEGQGIYEQYF.

The chain is built from TRBV5-4 and TRBJ1-1, with a weak D call TRBD1 (6 bases). Germline CDR1 reads SGHNT; CDR2 reads YYREEE (reference sequence). Trimming stripped 7 bases from V and 2 bases from J, with 12 bases between. This CDR3 is 13 amino acids long. The CDR3 coding sequence is TGTGCCAGCCAATCAGGGGTTAACACTGAAGCTTTCTTT. As protein: CASQSGVNTEAFF.

This chain joins TRBV18 and TRBJ1-5; TRBD1 matches at 7 bases. The CDR3 covers 15 residues. The V segment lost 6 bases and the J segment 4 bases; nucleotides outside the gene matches: 9. Germline-derived CDR1 and CDR2 are KGHSH and LQKENI. The CDR3 DNA reads TGTGCCAGCTCCCCGGGCTCAGGGGGAAATCAGCCCCAGCATTTT. It specifies CASSPGSGGNQPQHF.